The 32 T cell receptor beta chains listed next were all sequenced from one sample in a study of Graves' ophthalmopathy and Graves' hyperthyroidism. TCR beta CDR3 regions were amplified from RNA transcripts. HTBI-primed first-round RT-PCR preceded second-round multiplex PCR. TCRdb fed the multiplex PCR reads into MiXCR, producing one record per CDR3 protein. Seen here are hundreds of thousands of distinct CDR3 sequences, about a fifth observed once, and the top ten hold approximately 7.7%. Sample: peripheral blood. The receptors here all came from a woman aged 18-35 years with stable Graves' hyperthyroidism. Some clones in this sample may be carry-over from other donors' samples.

The rearrangement joins TRBV20-1 to TRBJ2-7, with 8 bases matching TRBD2. The junction had 11 bases not matched to a gene; V was cut back by 2 bases and J by 2 bases. The germline CDR1 and CDR2 sequences are DFQATT and SNEGSKA (reference sequence). CDR3 length: 16 residues. The CDR3 protein is CSARRASGPTPYEQYF. DNA of the CDR3: TGCAGTGCTAGAAGGGCTAGCGGGCCTACCCCCTACGAGCAGTACTTC.

Ten or more counts support this clonotype. The genes are TRBV12-3 or TRBV12-4 and TRBJ1-3; the D is unclear. With 1 base removed from V and 8 bases from J, the gap between germline ends came to 12 bases. The length of the CDR3 is 14 residues. CDR3 nucleotides: TGTGCCAGCAGTTTAGATCGTGCGGTCTACACCATATATTTT. It is translated as CASSLDRAVYTIYF.

The chain recombines TRBV10-2 with TRBJ2-7; 9 bases are shared with TRBD1. Trimming at V came to 6 bases and at J to 3 bases, leaving 9 bases not matched to a gene. Per germline, CDR1 WSHSY and CDR2 SAAADI. The CDR3 covers 15 residues. CDR3 nucleotide sequence: TGCGCCAGCAGCACCGGGACAGGGAGGCTCTACGAGCAGTACTTC. Translated, it gives CASSTGTGRLYEQYF.

The chain recombines TRBV11-2 with TRBJ2-7, with D perhaps matching TRBD1 (5 bases). The CDR3 consists of 18 residues. Looked up from germline, CDR1 is SGHAT and CDR2 is FQNNGV. Trimming pared 4 bases from V and 0 bases from J, leaving 22 bases between. The CDR3 DNA is TGTGCCAGCAGCTCCCTCTATTACCAGGGCTCGAGCTCCTACGAGCAGTACTTC. Translating it yields CASSSLYYQGSSSYEQYF.

The chain links TRBV4-1 to TRBJ2-7; TRBD1 matches at 8 bases. The CDR3 is 15 amino acids. Germline loops: CDR1 MGHRA, CDR2 YSYEKL. Trimming at V came to 0 bases and at J to 4 bases, leaving 5 bases not matched to a gene. The CDR3, as DNA: TGCGCCAGCAGCCAAGATTTAGGGACAGGATACGAGCAGTACTTC. This codes for CASSQDLGTGYEQYF.

As concerns this clonotype: A junction end diverges from the germline sequence, so it may reflect a read error. V and J are TRBV5-1 and TRBJ2-5; the D is unclear. Germline V gene data show CDR1 as SGHRS and CDR2 as YFSETQ. The CDR3 extends over 13 amino acids. This CDR3 reads CASTLGSQETQYF. The DNA for the CDR3 is TGCGCCAGCACCTTGGGCTCACAAGAGACCCAGTACTTC.

This clonotype was recorded many times. The genes are TRBV30 and TRBJ1-1, with a possible D match to TRBD1 (5 bases). V lost 4 bases to trimming and J lost 6 bases, with 12 bases between them. The length of the CDR3 is 12 residues. Germline V gene lookup returns CDR1 GTSNPN and CDR2 SVGIG (reference sequence). CDR3 in amino acids: CAWTSGLAEAFF. DNA for the CDR3: TGTGCCTGGACCTCAGGGTTGGCTGAAGCTTTCTTT.

This clonotype was counted ten times or more. The V gene is TRBV4-2, the J gene TRBJ2-5; 9 bases match TRBD1. J lost 5 bases, V lost 5 bases, and 12 bases had no gene match. In germline, CDR1 is LGHNA, CDR2 YNFKEQ. This CDR3 is built from 16 residues. The DNA of the CDR3 is TGTGCCAGCAGCTCGCCCGACACAGGGGGCTGGGAGACCCAGTACTTC. Protein: CASSSPDTGGWETQYF.

The rearrangement links TRBV28 to TRBJ1-2, with D possibly TRBD1 on 5 matching bases. CDR1 MDHEN and CDR2 SYDVKM come from the germline V gene. The CDR3 extends over 16 amino acids. V was pared by 7 bases and J by 2 bases, with 20 bases between. The CDR3 coding sequence is TGTGCCAGCACCACCCCGGACACGAAATTAAACTATGGCTACACCTTC. Its protein product is CASTTPDTKLNYGYTF.

In its sample, this clonotype was seen a few times. The chain joins TRBV6-1 to TRBJ1-2; D possibly corresponds to TRBD1 (6 bases). This CDR3 contains 13 residues. In germline, CDR1 is MNHNS, CDR2 SASEGT. Trimming removed 2 bases at V and 6 bases at J, with 10 bases between. The CDR3 loop reads CASSERDTDGYTF. The CDR3 bases are TGTGCCAGCAGTGAAAGGGACACCGATGGCTACACCTTC.

The table lists this clonotype with many counts. J is TRBJ1-5 and V is TRBV28; D unresolved. CDR1 MDHEN and CDR2 SYDVKM come from the germline V gene. V was shortened by 3 bases and J by 9 bases, with 9 bases between the two germline ends. This CDR3 spans 12 amino acids. As DNA, the CDR3 is TGTGCCAGCAGTTTGGCTGACTGGCCCCAGCATTTT. Its protein product is CASSLADWPQHF.

This clonotype was counted ten times or more. The chain is built from TRBV11-1 and TRBJ2-7; D is unresolved. The CDR3 runs to 13 residues. Germline V gives CDR1 SGHAT, CDR2 FQDESV (reference sequence). Deletions cut 6 bases from V and 5 bases from J, with 14 bases between. The CDR3 loop is CASSVDTVHEQYF. The CDR3 DNA reads TGTGCCAGCAGTGTCGATACAGTCCACGAGCAGTACTTC.

The rearrangement uses TRBV7-2 and TRBJ2-7; D is ambiguous. The CDR3 is made up of 13 amino acids. Germline CDR1 and CDR2: SGHTA and FQGNSA. V shed 4 bases and J shed 5 bases, with 12 bases lying between them. The CDR3 protein is CASSSRQAHEQYF. CDR3 DNA: TGTGCCAGCAGCTCCCGTCAGGCCCACGAGCAGTACTTC.

This clonotype was observed many times. The chain combines TRBV20-1 with TRBJ1-1; D is unclear. This CDR3 is 11 amino acids long. Germline CDR1 reads DFQATT; CDR2 reads SNEGSKA (reference sequence). In nucleotides, the CDR3 is TGCAGCCTAAGGGTGAACACTGAAGCTTTCTTT. The encoded protein is CSLRVNTEAFF.

This clonotype was observed many times. The chain carries TRBV11-1 and TRBJ2-7; 8 positions match TRBD2. This CDR3 comprises 16 residues. Germline V gene lookup returns CDR1 SGHAT and CDR2 FQDESV (reference sequence). After removal of 3 bases from V and 2 bases from J, the junction contained 9 bases not matched to a gene. The CDR3 protein is CASSFALTSETYEQYF. The CDR3 DNA reads as TGTGCCAGCAGCTTTGCCCTGACTAGCGAGACCTACGAGCAGTACTTC.

This clonotype has ten or more counts. V usage is TRBV6-5 and J usage is TRBJ2-7; either TRBD1 or TRBD2 may fit D (5 bases each). Trimming cost V 4 bases and J 1 base, with 11 bases left between them. The CDR3 is made up of 14 amino acids. Germline V gene sequence: CDR1 MNHEY, CDR2 SVGAGI. The CDR3 DNA reads as TGTGCCAGCAGTTTTACGGGGCTATCCTACGAGCAGTACTTC. It is translated as CASSFTGLSYEQYF.

This chain uses TRBV24-1 with TRBJ2-5; D remains ambiguous. Trimming removed 0 bases from V and 5 bases from J, with 12 bases in between. This CDR3 contains 15 residues. Germline lookup yields CDR1 KGHDR and CDR2 SFDVKD. The CDR3 loop reads CATSDLRGFIETQYF. The CDR3 DNA reads TGTGCCACCAGTGATTTGCGAGGATTTATTGAGACCCAGTACTTC.

This clonotype was observed at least ten times. The genes are TRBV20-1 and TRBJ2-5, with D perhaps TRBD1 (6 bases). Germline V CDR1 and CDR2: DFQATT, SNEGSKA (reference sequence). V lost 2 bases to trimming and J lost 5 bases, with 15 bases between them. There are 14 residues in the CDR3. The CDR3 sequence: CSARHTGSLETQYF. The CDR3 nucleotides are TGCAGTGCTAGACATACAGGGAGTTTGGAGACCCAGTACTTC.

CDR3 sequence: CASSSAGEVYEQYF. The CDR3 coding sequence is TGTGCCAGCAGCTCCGCCGGGGAGGTTTACGAGCAGTACTTC. The V call is TRBV6-2 or TRBV6-3, the J call TRBJ2-7, with a possible D match to TRBD2 (6 bases). This CDR3 is 14 amino acids long. Looked up from germline, CDR1 is MNHEY and CDR2 is SVGEGT. V was clipped by 6 bases and J by 4 bases, with 16 bases between them.

This clonotype occurred many times. V gene TRBV6-1 combines with J gene TRBJ1-5; perhaps TRBD1 as D (5 bases). The CDR3 is 15 residues long. From germline, CDR1 is MNHNS and CDR2 SASEGT. The V end lost 4 bases, the J end lost 4 bases, and 14 bases lay between the germline ends. The CDR3 loop reads CASSAWTAGNQPQHF. CDR3 DNA: TGTGCCAGCAGTGCTTGGACGGCAGGGAATCAGCCCCAGCATTTT.

This clonotype appeared many times. This chain connects TRBV20-1 to TRBJ1-5; 10 bases fit TRBD1. Losses at the gene ends were 4 bases for V and 7 bases for J; bases not matched to a gene: 13. Germline V gene data show CDR1 as DFQATT and CDR2 as SNEGSKA (reference sequence). This CDR3 is 16 amino acids long. The CDR3 region is CSATRDRGIGRQPQHF. CDR3 DNA sequence: TGCAGTGCTACCCGGGACAGGGGTATCGGAAGACAGCCCCAGCATTTT.

The chain employs TRBV30 and TRBJ1-1; D is possibly TRBD1 (5 bases). CDR3 length: 14 residues. The ends were cut back, 3 bases at V and 0 bases at J, with 11 bases in the middle. The germline V gene has CDR1 GTSNPN and CDR2 SVGIG (reference sequence). The CDR3 DNA follows: TGTGCCTGGAGGGGGCACCTAATGAACACTGAAGCTTTCTTT. This codes for CAWRGHLMNTEAFF.

Concerning this clonotype itself: Given a much more abundant clone one base away, this may be a read error. The chain has TRBV12-3 or TRBV12-4 and TRBJ1-1, with 8 bases that match TRBD1. V lost 5 bases, J lost 6 bases, and 8 bases stayed unmatched. The CDR3 loop spans 14 amino acids. The CDR3, as DNA: TGTGCCAGCAGTAGACAGGGGCAAAACTCTGAAGCTTTCTTT. Its protein product is CASSRQGQNSEAFF.

At least ten counts were recorded for this clonotype. This chain uses TRBV20-1 with TRBJ2-7, with 9 bases matching TRBD2. The V segment lost 1 base and the J segment 0 bases; nucleotides outside the gene matches: 7. From germline, CDR1 is DFQATT and CDR2 SNEGSKA (reference sequence). The CDR3 consists of 16 residues. The CDR3 region is CSARVGGRADSYEQYF. The CDR3 DNA follows: TGCAGTGCTAGAGTGGGCGGGAGGGCCGACTCCTACGAGCAGTACTTC.

The V call is TRBV12-3 or TRBV12-4, the J call TRBJ2-7; 8 nucleotides line up with TRBD1. V lost 5 bases to trimming and J lost 5 bases; unmatched junction nucleotides: 8. The CDR3 is made up of 14 amino acids. The CDR3 loop is CASSKDRAWDEQYF. The CDR3, as DNA: TGTGCCAGCAGTAAGGACAGGGCATGGGACGAGCAGTACTTC.

The CDR3 is CAYSEGPGELFF. As DNA, the CDR3 is TGTGCCTACTCGGAGGGGCCCGGGGAGCTGTTTTTT. J is TRBJ2-2 and V is TRBV30; maybe TRBD2 (6 bases). Germline CDR1 GTSNPN, CDR2 SVGIG (reference sequence). The V end was cut by 7 bases, the J end by 6 bases, with 12 bases between. This CDR3 comprises 12 residues.

Many counts were recorded for this clonotype. The rearrangement links TRBV6-5 to TRBJ2-6; D is uncertain. The germline V and J ends were trimmed by 6 bases and 1 base, with 13 bases remaining between them. From germline, CDR1 is MNHEY and CDR2 SVGAGI. This CDR3 is 16 amino acids long. CDR3 nucleotides: TGTGCCAGCAGCATGACCGGACCTTCTGGGGCCAACGTCCTGACTTTC. This encodes CASSMTGPSGANVLTF.

This clonotype was detected many times. This chain links TRBV6-1 with TRBJ2-5; TRBD2 matches at 14 bases. CDR3 length: 14 residues. CDR1 is MNHNS and CDR2 is SASEGT in the germline V gene. The junction had 2 bases not matched to a gene; V was cut back by 6 bases and J by 5 bases. DNA of the CDR3: TGTGCCAGCAGGGGACTAGCGGGGGCTGAGACCCAGTACTTC. Its translation is CASRGLAGAETQYF.

The CDR3 sequence is CAISEPVNGEQYF. The CDR3 coding sequence is TGTGCCATCAGTGAGCCAGTCAACGGCGAGCAGTACTTC. V is TRBV10-3 and J is TRBJ2-7; D gene ambiguous. Between the trimmed V and J ends, which lost 2 bases and 6 bases, there was a span of 11 bases. The CDR3 is 13 residues long. Germline lookup yields CDR1 ENHRY and CDR2 SYGVKD.

This clonotype was recorded many times. The rearrangement uses TRBV30 and TRBJ2-5; TRBD2 is a possible D gene (7 bases). The CDR3 extends over 13 amino acids. The germline V gene encodes CDR1 GTSNPN and CDR2 SVGIG (reference sequence). V was clipped by 5 bases and J by 2 bases, with 12 bases between them. The CDR3 spells CAWRGANQETQYF. The CDR3 DNA sequence: TGTGCCTGGCGGGGGGCGAATCAAGAGACCCAGTACTTC.

Many counts were recorded for this clonotype. The rearrangement uses TRBV5-1 and TRBJ1-1; weak D call: TRBD1 (6 bases). Germline-derived CDR1 and CDR2 are SGHRS and YFSETQ. Trimming stripped 0 bases from V and 4 bases from J, with 7 bases between. This CDR3 has 13 amino acids. CDR3 nucleotide sequence: TGCGCCAGCAGCTTGGGACAGGTCACTGAAGCTTTCTTT. Protein sequence: CASSLGQVTEAFF. Looking up the rest from reference TRBV5-1 and TRBJ1-1 gives the full variable domain: KAGVTQTPRYLIKTRGQQVTLSCSPISGHRSVSWYQQTPGQGLQFLFEYFSETQRNKGNFPGRFSGRQFSNSRSEMNVSTLELGDSALYLCASSLGQVTEAFFGQGTRLTVV.

For this clonotype: A much larger clone sits a single nucleotide away, making a read error possible. V usage is TRBV5-1 and J usage is TRBJ1-2; D is unresolved. Germline CDR1 and CDR2: SGHRS and YFSETQ. The CDR3 is made up of 14 amino acids. V shed 5 bases and J shed 7 bases, with 18 bases lying between them. The CDR3 region is CASREPGSYCGYTF. As DNA, the CDR3 is TGCGCCAGCAGAGAACCCGGGTCCTACTGTGGCTACACCTTC.